These 25 T cell receptor beta chains were sequenced from one sample in a study of T cell responses to AZD1222 COVID-19 vaccine. Produced via immunoSEQ multiplex PCR; TCRdb's table is partial and in-frame only. The table records around 120,000 clones, roughly 88% of them present only once. The source material was peripheral blood, sampled on day 0 of AZD1222 vaccination. The receptors derive from an adult in good health.

This chain links TRBV9 with TRBJ1-1; possible D gene TRBD1, 5 bases. V lost 4 bases and J 6 bases, leaving 16 bases between the germline ends. This CDR3 has 14 residues. The germline V gene encodes CDR1 SGDLS and CDR2 YYNGEE. In nucleotides, the CDR3 is TGTGCCAGCAGCCCCCGGGGGAGGGTCCCTGAAGCTTTCTTT. Translation gives CASSPRGRVPEAFF.

The chain is built from TRBV18 and TRBJ1-2; no clear D. V gave up 2 bases and J gave up 8 bases, with 9 bases separating them. The CDR3 spans 12 residues. The germline V gene encodes CDR1 KGHSH and CDR2 LQKENI. The CDR3 here is CASSPSGDGYTF. CDR3 nucleotide sequence: TGTGCCAGCTCACCATCGGGCGACGGCTACACCTTC.

This clone was found a few times. This chain joins TRBV28 and TRBJ2-1; either TRBD1 or TRBD2 may fit D (6 bases each). This CDR3 region has 15 residues. V lost 3 bases to trimming and J lost 4 bases, with 13 bases between them. Per the germline V gene, CDR1 is MDHEN and CDR2 is SYDVKM. DNA of the CDR3: TGTGCCAGCAGTTTTCGAGGGGGGCGTTACAATGAGCAGTTCTTC. Its translation: CASSFRGGRYNEQFF.

V gene TRBV3-1 (or the pseudogene TRBV3-2) combines with J gene TRBJ2-7; a possible D gene is TRBD2 (5 bases). V was cut by 5 bases and J by 6 bases, with 17 bases left in between. Per germline, CDR1 LGHDT and CDR2 YNNKEL (reference sequence). The CDR3 length is 14 residues. The CDR3 DNA is TGTGCCAGCAGCTCCTCCGCGGGTGTTGGCGAGCAGTACTTC. Amino acid sequence: CASSSSAGVGEQYF.

This chain links TRBV1 with TRBJ2-5; the table's TRBD2 call for D was not verified on the DNA. TRBV1 counts as a pseudogene. The CDR3 has 19 residues. The chain's CDR3 is CTSSQDRGLAGFGRKTQYF. The CDR3 nucleotides read TGCACCAGCAGCCAAGATCGCGGACTAGCGGGGTTCGGTAGAAAGACCCAGTACTTC.

The CDR3 nucleotides are TGCAGCGTTACAGGGGGAACTGAAGCTTTCTTT. It encodes CSVTGGTEAFF. The V and J genes are TRBV29-1 and TRBJ1-1; 8 nucleotides agree with TRBD1. Germline V gene sequence: CDR1 SQVTM, CDR2 ANQGSEA. The CDR3 spans 11 residues. With V trimmed by 5 bases and J by 5 bases, 1 base remained unmatched.

The chain couples TRBV6-4 to TRBJ2-2; 8 bases map to TRBD2. The CDR3 loop spans 14 amino acids. The V gene's germline CDR1 is MRHNA and CDR2 SNTAGT. J was trimmed by 4 bases and V by 5 bases; bases with no gene match: 3. The CDR3 sequence is CASSSGLGTGELFF. CDR3 coding DNA: TGTGCCAGCAGTTCGGGACTAGGCACCGGGGAGCTGTTTTTT.

This clone was observed a single time. This sequence joins TRBV9 and TRBJ1-1; D unresolved. The CDR3 is 15 amino acids. The germline gives CDR1 SGDLS, CDR2 YYNGEE. Trimming removed 1 base from V and 0 bases from J, with 10 bases in between. This chain's CDR3 is CASSVSPAVNTEAFF. CDR3 sequence (DNA): TGTGCCAGCAGCGTAAGCCCCGCGGTGAACACTGAAGCTTTCTTT.

V and J are TRBV19 and TRBJ1-6, with a weak D call TRBD1 (5 bases). The V and J ends lost 6 bases and 5 bases respectively, with 11 bases between them. Per germline, CDR1 LNHDA and CDR2 SQIVND (reference sequence). The CDR3 runs to 14 residues. CDR3 DNA: TGTGCCAGTAGCCCGGGACTCCATAATTCACCCCTCCACTTT. It yields the protein CASSPGLHNSPLHF.

The chain joins TRBV7-8 to TRBJ1-1, with D possibly TRBD1 on 5 matching bases. CDR3 size: 16 residues. CDR1 is SGHVS and CDR2 is FQNEAQ in the germline V gene. The V end lost 3 bases, the J end lost 1 base, and 15 bases lay between the germline ends. This chain's CDR3 is CASSFHQGARNTEAFF. The CDR3 region has the DNA TGTGCCAGCAGCTTCCATCAAGGGGCTAGGAACACTGAAGCTTTCTTT.

J is TRBJ1-1 and V is TRBV4-1, with D maybe TRBD1 (5 bases). The CDR3 is 14 amino acids. Trimming stripped 1 base from V and 4 bases from J, with 10 bases between. The germline V gene encodes CDR1 MGHRA and CDR2 YSYEKL. CDR3 loop: CASSQAPGTTEAFF. CDR3 nucleotides: TGCGCCAGCAGCCAAGCACCGGGGACCACTGAAGCTTTCTTT.

The V call is TRBV2, the J call TRBJ1-6; D is ambiguous. V gave up 6 bases and J gave up 6 bases, with 6 bases separating them. This CDR3 contains 12 residues. The germline gives CDR1 SNHLY, CDR2 FYNNEI. The CDR3 here is CASSLVNSPLHF. In DNA form, the CDR3 reads TGTGCCAGCAGCTTAGTTAATTCACCCCTCCACTTT.

As to this clone: Other DNA sequences from this sample encode an identical CDR3 as well. The V gene is TRBV2, the J gene TRBJ1-5, with no clear D. Germline V lookup: CDR1 SNHLY, CDR2 FYNNEI. CDR3 length equals 13 residues. The V end lost 7 bases, the J end lost 0 bases, and 7 bases lay between the germline ends. DNA for the CDR3: TGTGCCAGCACAGGAGATAGCAATCAGCCCCAGCATTTT. Translated, it gives CASTGDSNQPQHF.

This clone was detected only a few times. The chain employs TRBV5-8 and TRBJ1-5; maybe TRBD1 (5 bases). Germline V gives CDR1 SGHTS, CDR2 YDEGEE. The CDR3 covers 17 residues. V dropped 1 base and J dropped 0 bases, with 14 bases sitting between them. The CDR3 DNA follows: TGTGCCAGCAGCTTGACCCGGACATCTTATAGCAATCAGCCCCAGCATTTT. Translation gives CASSLTRTSYSNQPQHF.

The gene calls are TRBV7-6 and TRBJ2-1; 9 nucleotides agree with TRBD1. The germline V gene encodes CDR1 SGHVS and CDR2 FNYEAQ. V shed 5 bases, J shed 5 bases, and the junction held 4 bases outside the gene matches. The CDR3 loop spans 14 amino acids. This CDR3 is CASSTGGQDNEQFF. The DNA of the CDR3 is TGTGCCAGCAGCACAGGGGGCCAAGACAATGAGCAGTTCTTC.

The chain employs TRBV11-1 and TRBJ2-1, with D tentatively TRBD2 (6 bases). This CDR3 is built from 14 residues. The germline CDR1 and CDR2 sequences are SGHAT and FQDESV (reference sequence). With 1 base removed from V and 12 bases from J, the gap between germline ends came to 16 bases. The CDR3 here is CASSLDKGLLGQFF. Here the CDR3 DNA reads TGTGCCAGCAGCTTAGATAAGGGACTTCTTGGGCAGTTCTTC.

The V call is TRBV27, the J call TRBJ1-5; 12 positions match TRBD1. The junction had 13 bases not matched to a gene; V was cut back by 7 bases and J by 6 bases. The CDR3 is made up of 17 amino acids. The V gene's germline CDR1 is MNHEY and CDR2 SMNVEV (reference sequence). The CDR3 protein is CASTQFVGTGGTQPQHF. DNA of the CDR3: TGTGCCAGCACCCAATTCGTCGGGACAGGGGGCACTCAGCCCCAGCATTTT.

The chain joins TRBV11-3 to TRBJ2-2; maybe TRBD2 (5 bases). V dropped 2 bases and J dropped 3 bases, with 10 bases sitting between them. From germline, CDR1 is SGHNT and CDR2 YENEEA. The CDR3 totals 15 residues. The DNA of the CDR3 is TGTGCCAGCAGCTTACTCCGAGGGTACACCGGGGAGCTGTTTTTT. It codes for CASSLLRGYTGELFF. The variable domain in full, completed from reference TRBV11-3 and TRBJ2-2, reads EAGVVQSPRYKIIEKKQPVAFWCNPISGHNTLYWYLQNLGQGPELLIRYENEEAVDDSQLPKDRFSAERLKGVDSTLKIQPAELGDSAVYLCASSLLRGYTGELFFGEGSRLTVL.

This chain connects TRBV7-6 to TRBJ2-2; D perhaps matches TRBD2 (7 bases). CDR1 and CDR2 from the germline V gene are SGHVS and FNYEAQ. Deletions cut 1 base from V and 2 bases from J, with 20 bases between. CDR3 length equals 19 residues. As DNA, the CDR3 is TGTGCCAGCAGCTTAGTTAGCGTTGCGGGGGCCGAAAACACCGGGGAGCTGTTTTTT. It codes for CASSLVSVAGAENTGELFF.

This clone was seen a single time. The CDR3 nucleotides read TGTGCCAGCAGTTACGTGTCTGGACAGTTCACTGAAGCTTTCTTT. It encodes CASSYVSGQFTEAFF. V is TRBV6-6 and J is TRBJ1-1, with D perhaps matching TRBD1 (6 bases). The CDR3 extends over 15 amino acids. Germline V lookup: CDR1 MNHNY, CDR2 SVGAGI (reference sequence). V lost 2 bases to trimming and J lost 4 bases, with 14 bases between them.

The V gene is TRBV19, the J gene TRBJ1-1, with 7 bases identical to TRBD1. There are 13 residues in the CDR3. Germline trimming cut 6 bases from V and 1 base from J; bases unmatched to any gene: 2. Per germline, CDR1 LNHDA and CDR2 SQIVND (reference sequence). The CDR3 nucleotides are TGTGCCAGTAGGGGACAGCAGAACACTGAAGCTTTCTTT. Translating gives CASRGQQNTEAFF.

This clone occurred a few times. The rearrangement links TRBV7-9 to TRBJ2-1; 7 bases agree with TRBD1. The CDR3 covers 18 residues. The germline CDR1 and CDR2 sequences are SEHNR and FQNEAQ (reference sequence). V lost 6 bases and J lost 2; bases outside the gene matches: 16. CDR3 nucleotides: TGTGCCAGCAGTTCCACTGAGAGCGTGACAGGGACCTACAATGAGCAGTTCTTC. Its translation is CASSSTESVTGTYNEQFF. Variable domain in full (rest from reference TRBV7-9 and TRBJ2-1): DTGVSQNPRHKITKRGQNVTFRCDPISEHNRLYWYRQTLGQGPEFLTYFQNEAQLEKSRLLSDRFSAERPKGSFSTLEIQRTEQGDSAMYLCASSSTESVTGTYNEQFFGPGTRLTVL.

V and J are TRBV12-5 and TRBJ2-1; D not resolved. The CDR3 is made up of 13 amino acids. Germline CDR1 and CDR2: LGHNT and FRNRAP. V was shortened by 5 bases and J by 10 bases, with 15 bases between the two germline ends. Written as DNA, the CDR3 is TGTGCTAGTGGTCCGTCAGCTGTTTCAGAGCAGTTCTTC. Translating gives CASGPSAVSEQFF.

The chain carries TRBV2 and TRBJ2-5, with 9 positions matching TRBD2. Germline lookup yields CDR1 SNHLY and CDR2 FYNNEI. V trimming: 2 bases; J trimming: 5 bases; junction bases outside the gene matches: 6. The CDR3 covers 15 residues. CDR3 in DNA: TGTGCCAGCAGTGAAAGTAGCGGGGGTTCGGAGACCCAGTACTTC. Its protein is CASSESSGGSETQYF.

The chain carries TRBV10-3 and TRBJ2-7; 13 nucleotides match TRBD2. CDR3 length: 16 amino acids. Germline V gives CDR1 ENHRY, CDR2 SYGVKD. J gave up 3 bases and V 1 base, and 3 bases lay outside the gene matches. The CDR3 coding sequence is TGTGCCATCAGTGAGTGGGGGACTAGCGGGAACTACGAGCAGTACTTC. Its translation is CAISEWGTSGNYEQYF.